This T cell receptor beta chain emerged from a study of T cell repertoires in cytomegalovirus infection. Study overall: CMV infection together with matching HLA type was indicated by public TCR beta signatures.

Notes on the study in general: Clonotype analysis showed dominance of the ex vivo response by HLA-C-restricted CMV-specific TCR beta clonotypes. Individuals carrying CMV plus the relevant HLA were identified by cumulative frequency of public TCR beta families.

In its sample, this clonotype was seen a few times. As yet, its antigen is unknown. From the reads, TCRdb called clonotypes with MiXCR, one entry per CDR3 protein. The sample holds 97,000 or so distinct CDR3 sequences, approximately 15% seen once. V was pared by 1 base and J by 2 bases, with 9 bases between. The CDR3 loop spans 14 amino acids. Germline V gives CDR1 MDHEN, CDR2 SYDVKM. Sequencing used PBMCs. This chain links TRBV28 with TRBJ2-7; unclear D gene. This TCR was recovered from a human donor in good health (CMV status not recorded). Some clones in this sample may be carry-over from other donors' samples. DNA of the CDR3: TGTGCCAGCAGTTTATCCCCCCAGACCTACGAGCAGTACTTC. Its translation is CASSLSPQTYEQYF.